This entry lists 2 T cell receptor beta chains sequenced from one sample in a study of T cell repertoires in ileal Crohn's disease. Clones were sequenced by immunoSEQ multiplex PCR, and TCRdb holds only the in-frame ones, with some missing. The repertoire holds 800 or so clones, over 60% seen once, with roughly 13% in the top ten. Input material: ileal tissue. Receptors originate from an adult with Crohn's disease.

The chain couples TRBV28 to TRBJ2-7; 9 bases are a match to TRBD1. The length of the CDR3 is 16 residues. V was pared by 2 bases and J by 1 base, with 6 bases of the junction left unmatched. CDR1 and CDR2 (germline): MDHEN, SYDVKM. This chain's CDR3 is CASSLPGTGSSYEQYF. Here the CDR3 DNA reads TGTGCCAGCAGTTTACCCGGGACAGGGTCATCCTACGAGCAGTACTTC.

The chain has TRBV18 and TRBJ2-5; weak D call: TRBD1 (5 bases). The ends were cut back, 5 bases at V and 1 base at J, with 14 bases in the middle. Germline values: CDR1 KGHSH, CDR2 LQKENI. This CDR3 contains 15 residues. The CDR3 region has the DNA TGTGCCAGCTCATACCGTGGGGCGCCCCAAGAGACCCAGTACTTC. Its translation: CASSYRGAPQETQYF.